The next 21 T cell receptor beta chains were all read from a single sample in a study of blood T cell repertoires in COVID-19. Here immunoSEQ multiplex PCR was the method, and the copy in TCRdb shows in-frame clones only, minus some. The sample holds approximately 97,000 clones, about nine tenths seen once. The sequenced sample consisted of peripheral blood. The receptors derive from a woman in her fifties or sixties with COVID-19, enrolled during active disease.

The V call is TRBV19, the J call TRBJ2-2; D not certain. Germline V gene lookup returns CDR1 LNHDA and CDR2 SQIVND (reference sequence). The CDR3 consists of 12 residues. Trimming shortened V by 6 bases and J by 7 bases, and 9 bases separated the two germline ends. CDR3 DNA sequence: TGTGCCAGTAGAAACAACCTCGGGGAGCTGTTTTTT. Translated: CASRNNLGELFF.

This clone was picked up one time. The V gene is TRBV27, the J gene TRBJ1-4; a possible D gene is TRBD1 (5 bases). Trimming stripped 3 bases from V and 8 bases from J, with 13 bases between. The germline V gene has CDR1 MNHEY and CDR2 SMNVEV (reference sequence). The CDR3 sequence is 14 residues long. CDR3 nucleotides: TGTGCCAGCAGTTTCGACGGGGGGGTCGAAAAACTGTTTTTT. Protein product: CASSFDGGVEKLFF.

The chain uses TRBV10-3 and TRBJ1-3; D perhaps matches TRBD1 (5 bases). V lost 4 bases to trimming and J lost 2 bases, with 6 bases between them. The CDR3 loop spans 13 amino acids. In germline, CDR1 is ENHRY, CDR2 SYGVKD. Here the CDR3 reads CAISAGTGNTIYF. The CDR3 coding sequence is TGTGCCATCAGTGCAGGGACTGGAAACACCATATATTTT.

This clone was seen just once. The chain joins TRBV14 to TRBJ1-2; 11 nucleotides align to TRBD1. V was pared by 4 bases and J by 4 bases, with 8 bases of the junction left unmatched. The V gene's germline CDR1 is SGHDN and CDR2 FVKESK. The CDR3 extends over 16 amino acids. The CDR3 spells CASSREGTGGVYGYTF. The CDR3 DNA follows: TGTGCCAGCAGCCGAGAGGGGACAGGGGGAGTCTATGGCTACACCTTC.

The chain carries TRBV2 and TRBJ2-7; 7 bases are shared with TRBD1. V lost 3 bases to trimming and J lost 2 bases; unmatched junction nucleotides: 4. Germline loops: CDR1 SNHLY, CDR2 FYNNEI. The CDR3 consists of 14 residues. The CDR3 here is CASSETGPTYEQYF. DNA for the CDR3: TGTGCCAGCAGTGAGACAGGGCCAACCTACGAGCAGTACTTC.

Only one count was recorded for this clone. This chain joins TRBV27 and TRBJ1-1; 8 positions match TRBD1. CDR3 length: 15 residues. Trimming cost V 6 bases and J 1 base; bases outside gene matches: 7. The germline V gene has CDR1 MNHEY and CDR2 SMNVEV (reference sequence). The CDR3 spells CASRTDRAGNTEAFF. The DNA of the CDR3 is TGTGCCAGCAGGACGGACAGGGCCGGGAACACTGAAGCTTTCTTT.

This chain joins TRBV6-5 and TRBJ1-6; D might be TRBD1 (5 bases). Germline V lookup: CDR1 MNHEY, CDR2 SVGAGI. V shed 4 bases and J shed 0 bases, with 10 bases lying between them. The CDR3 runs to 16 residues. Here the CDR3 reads CASSSRQSSYNSPLHF. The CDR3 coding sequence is TGTGCCAGCAGTTCAAGACAGAGCTCCTATAATTCACCCCTCCACTTT.

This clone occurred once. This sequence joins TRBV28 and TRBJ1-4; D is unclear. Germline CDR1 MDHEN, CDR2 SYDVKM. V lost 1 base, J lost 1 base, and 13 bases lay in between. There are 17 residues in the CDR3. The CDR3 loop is CASSLYESLETNEKLFF. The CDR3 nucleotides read TGTGCCAGCAGTTTATATGAGAGCCTAGAAACTAATGAAAAACTGTTTTTT. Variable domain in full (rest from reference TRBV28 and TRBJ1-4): DVKVTQSSRYLVKRTGEKVFLECVQDMDHENMFWYRQDPGLGLRLIYFSYDVKMKEKGDIPEGYSVSREKKERFSLILESASTNQTSMYLCASSLYESLETNEKLFFGSGTQLSVL.

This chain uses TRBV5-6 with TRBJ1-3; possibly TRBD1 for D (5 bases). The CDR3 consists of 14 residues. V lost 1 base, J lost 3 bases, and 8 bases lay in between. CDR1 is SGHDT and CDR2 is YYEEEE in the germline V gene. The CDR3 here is CASSLTGIGNTIYF. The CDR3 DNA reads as TGTGCCAGCAGCTTGACAGGTATTGGAAACACCATATATTTT.

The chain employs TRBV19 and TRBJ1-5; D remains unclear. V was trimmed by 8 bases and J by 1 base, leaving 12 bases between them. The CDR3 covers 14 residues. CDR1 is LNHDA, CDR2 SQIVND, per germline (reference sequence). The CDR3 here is CASALRESNQPQHF. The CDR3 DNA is TGTGCCAGTGCCCTTAGGGAGAGCAATCAGCCCCAGCATTTT.

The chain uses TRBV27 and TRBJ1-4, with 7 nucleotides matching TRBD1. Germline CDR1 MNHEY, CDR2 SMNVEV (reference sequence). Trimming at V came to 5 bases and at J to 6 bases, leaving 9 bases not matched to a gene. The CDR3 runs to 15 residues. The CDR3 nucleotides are TGTGCCAGCAGTGACACAGGGGATTCGGATGAAAAACTGTTTTTT. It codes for CASSDTGDSDEKLFF.

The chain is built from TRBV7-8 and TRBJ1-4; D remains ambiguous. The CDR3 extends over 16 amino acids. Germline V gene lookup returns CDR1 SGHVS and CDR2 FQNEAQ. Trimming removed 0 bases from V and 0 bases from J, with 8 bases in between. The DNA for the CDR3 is TGTGCCAGCAGCTTAGCGCTCAGGTCAACTAATGAAAAACTGTTTTTT. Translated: CASSLALRSTNEKLFF.

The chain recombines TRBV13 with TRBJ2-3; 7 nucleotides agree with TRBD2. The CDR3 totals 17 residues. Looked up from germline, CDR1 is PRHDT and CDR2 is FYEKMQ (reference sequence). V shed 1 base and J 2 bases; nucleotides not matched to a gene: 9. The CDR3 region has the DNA TGTGCCAGCAGCTTAGAGATTTGGGGGGGATCCACAGATACGCAGTATTTT. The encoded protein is CASSLEIWGGSTDTQYF.

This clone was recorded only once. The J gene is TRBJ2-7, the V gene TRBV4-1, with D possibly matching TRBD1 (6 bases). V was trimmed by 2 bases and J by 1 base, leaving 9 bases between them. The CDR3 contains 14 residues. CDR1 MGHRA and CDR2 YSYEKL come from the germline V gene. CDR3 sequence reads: CASSQTGLSYEQYF. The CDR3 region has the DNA TGCGCCAGCAGCCAAACAGGGTTATCCTACGAGCAGTACTTC.

The CDR3 here is CASSDDLGTSGGAVTDTQYF. The DNA for the CDR3 is TGCGCCAGCAGCGACGACCTAGGGACTAGCGGGGGGGCGGTAACAGATACGCAGTATTTT. This rearrangement joins TRBV4-3 to TRBJ2-3; 16 bases line up with TRBD2. The germline V gene has CDR1 LGHNA and CDR2 YSLEER. J was trimmed by 3 bases and V by 5 bases; bases with no gene match: 14. The CDR3 has 20 amino acids.

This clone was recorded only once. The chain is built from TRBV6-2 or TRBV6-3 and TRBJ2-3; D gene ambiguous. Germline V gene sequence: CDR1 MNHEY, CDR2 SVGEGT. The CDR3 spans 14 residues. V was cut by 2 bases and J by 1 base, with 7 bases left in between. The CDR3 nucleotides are TGTGCCAGCAGTTACGGCGGAGGCACAGATACGCAGTATTTT. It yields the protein CASSYGGGTDTQYF.

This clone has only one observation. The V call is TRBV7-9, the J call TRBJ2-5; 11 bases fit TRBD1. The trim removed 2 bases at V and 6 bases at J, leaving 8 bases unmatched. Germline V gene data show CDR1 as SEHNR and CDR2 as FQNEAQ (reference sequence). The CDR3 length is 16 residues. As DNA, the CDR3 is TGTGCCAGCAGCTTAAGGCTTGGGACAGGGGGACAGACCCAGTACTTC. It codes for CASSLRLGTGGQTQYF.

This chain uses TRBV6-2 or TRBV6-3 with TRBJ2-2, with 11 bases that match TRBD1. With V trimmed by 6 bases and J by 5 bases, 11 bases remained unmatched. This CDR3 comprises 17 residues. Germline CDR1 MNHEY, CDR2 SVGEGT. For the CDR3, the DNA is TGTGCCAGCAGCTATCCCGGGACAGGGGGTTATACCGGGGAGCTGTTTTTT. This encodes CASSYPGTGGYTGELFF.

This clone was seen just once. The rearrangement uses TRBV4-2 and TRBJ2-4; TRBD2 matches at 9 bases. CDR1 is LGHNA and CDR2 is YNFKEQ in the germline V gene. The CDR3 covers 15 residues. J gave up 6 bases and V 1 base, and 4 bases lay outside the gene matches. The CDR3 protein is CASSQGSSGVNIQYF. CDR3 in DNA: TGTGCCAGCAGCCAAGGGTCTAGCGGGGTAAACATTCAGTACTTC.

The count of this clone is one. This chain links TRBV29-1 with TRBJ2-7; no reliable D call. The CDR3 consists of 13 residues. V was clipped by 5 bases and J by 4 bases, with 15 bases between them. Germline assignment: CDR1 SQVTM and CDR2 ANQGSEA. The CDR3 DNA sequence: TGCAGCGTTTCCCTGACCTTGACTTACGAGCAGTACTTC. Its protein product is CSVSLTLTYEQYF.

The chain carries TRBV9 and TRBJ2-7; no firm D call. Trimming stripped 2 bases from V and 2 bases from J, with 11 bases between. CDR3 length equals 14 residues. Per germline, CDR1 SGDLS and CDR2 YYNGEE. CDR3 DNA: TGTGCCAGCAGCGTGGGCAAGGCCCCCTACGAGCAGTACTTC. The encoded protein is CASSVGKAPYEQYF.